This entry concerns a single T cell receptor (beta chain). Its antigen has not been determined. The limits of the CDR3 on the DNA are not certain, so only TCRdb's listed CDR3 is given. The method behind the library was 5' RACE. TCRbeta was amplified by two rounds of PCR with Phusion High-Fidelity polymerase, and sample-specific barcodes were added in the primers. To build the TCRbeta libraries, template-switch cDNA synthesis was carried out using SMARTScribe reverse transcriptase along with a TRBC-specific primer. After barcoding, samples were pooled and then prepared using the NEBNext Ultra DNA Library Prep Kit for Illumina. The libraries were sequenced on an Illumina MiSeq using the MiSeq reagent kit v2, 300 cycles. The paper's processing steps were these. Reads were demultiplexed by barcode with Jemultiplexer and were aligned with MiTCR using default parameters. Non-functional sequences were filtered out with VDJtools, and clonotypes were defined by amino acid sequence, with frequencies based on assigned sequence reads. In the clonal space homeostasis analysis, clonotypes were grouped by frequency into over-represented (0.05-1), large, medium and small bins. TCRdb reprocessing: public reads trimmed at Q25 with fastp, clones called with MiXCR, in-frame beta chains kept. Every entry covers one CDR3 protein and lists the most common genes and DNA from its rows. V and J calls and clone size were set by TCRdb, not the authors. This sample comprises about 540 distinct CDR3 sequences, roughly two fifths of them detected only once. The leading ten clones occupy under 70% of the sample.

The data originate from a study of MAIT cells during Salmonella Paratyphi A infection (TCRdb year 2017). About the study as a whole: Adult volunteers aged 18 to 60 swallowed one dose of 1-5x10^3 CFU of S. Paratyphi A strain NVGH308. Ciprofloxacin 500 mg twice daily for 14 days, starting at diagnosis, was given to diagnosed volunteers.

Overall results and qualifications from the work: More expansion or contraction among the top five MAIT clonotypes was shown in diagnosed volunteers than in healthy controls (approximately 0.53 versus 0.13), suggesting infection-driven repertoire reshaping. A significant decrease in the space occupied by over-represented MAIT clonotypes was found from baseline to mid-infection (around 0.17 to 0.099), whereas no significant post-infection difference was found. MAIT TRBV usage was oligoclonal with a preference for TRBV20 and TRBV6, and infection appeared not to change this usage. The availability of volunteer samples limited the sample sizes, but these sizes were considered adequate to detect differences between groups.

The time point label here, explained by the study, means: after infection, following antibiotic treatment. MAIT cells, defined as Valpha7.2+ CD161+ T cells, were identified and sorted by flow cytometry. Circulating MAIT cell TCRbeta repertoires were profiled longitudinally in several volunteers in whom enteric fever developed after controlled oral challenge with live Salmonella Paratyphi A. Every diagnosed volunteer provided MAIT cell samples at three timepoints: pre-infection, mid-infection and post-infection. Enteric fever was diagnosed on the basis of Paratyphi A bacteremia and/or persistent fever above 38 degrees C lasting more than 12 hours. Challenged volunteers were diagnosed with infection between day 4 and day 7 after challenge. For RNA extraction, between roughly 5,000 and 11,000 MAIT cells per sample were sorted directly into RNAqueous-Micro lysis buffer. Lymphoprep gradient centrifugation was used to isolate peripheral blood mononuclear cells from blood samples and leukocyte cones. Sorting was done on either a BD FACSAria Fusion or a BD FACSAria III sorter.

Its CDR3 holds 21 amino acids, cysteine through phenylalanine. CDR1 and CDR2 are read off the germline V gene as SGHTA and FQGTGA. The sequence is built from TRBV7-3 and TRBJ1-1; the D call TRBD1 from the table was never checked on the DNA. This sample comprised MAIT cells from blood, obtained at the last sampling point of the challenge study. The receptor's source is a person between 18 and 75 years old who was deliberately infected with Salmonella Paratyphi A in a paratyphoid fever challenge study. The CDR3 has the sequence CASSFYICSARAGEGPTEAFF.